The T cell receptor beta chain under discussion was sequenced for a study of beta chain features in type 1 diabetes. The single heparinised draw taken from each donor contained roughly 100 mL of blood on average. Naive, central memory, regulatory and stem cell-like memory cells within the CD4+ compartment were sorted using CD45RO/CCR7/CD25/CD127/CD95/CD27. Reverse transcribing all isolated RNA meant expressed TCRB transcripts were sequenced. The method was immunoSEQ multiplex PCR; TCRdb's version includes in-frame clones alone and lacks a portion of them. The repertoire holds under 400,000 clones, with approximately 12% as singletons. Remarks on this clone: The antigen remains unidentified.

Findings and limits, study-wide: For patients, the naive, central memory and Treg TCRB repertoires appeared more alike than for healthy donors.

Germline V lookup: CDR1 SGHRS, CDR2 YFSETQ. The CDR3 length is 16 residues. The junction had 9 bases not matched to a gene; V was cut back by 2 bases and J by 5 bases. The chain joins TRBV5-1 to TRBJ2-5, with TRBD2 identical over 10 bases. Sequencing input: naive CD4+ T cells from blood. This TCR was sampled from a young man in good health. As DNA, the CDR3 is TGCGCCAGCAGCTTAGGGGGACTAGCGTACGGGGAGACCCAGTACTTC. Its protein is CASSLGGLAYGETQYF.